The T cell receptor (beta chain) described here comes from a study of T cell responses to AZD1222 COVID-19 vaccine. Study-wide results and caveats: Seropositive status at baseline applied to only 5 or 6 AZD1222 recipients. Reportedly, nearly half the spike-specific TCRs target unmutated variant regions. Females made up more of the donors, who were largely white British, and clonal diversity may have come out too low.

Clones were read by immunoSEQ multiplex PCR, and TCRdb kept only the in-frame ones, dropping some. The repertoire holds 95,000 to 100,000 clones, around nine tenths seen once, with around a sixth in the top ten. In the case of this clone: Its antigen is unknown.

Looked up from germline, CDR1 is SNHLY and CDR2 is FYNNEI. The CDR3 runs to 14 residues. J was trimmed by 5 bases and V by 6 bases; bases with no gene match: 9. The material was peripheral blood, obtained 28 days after the second AZD1222 dose. The TCR originated in an adult who received the AZD1222 COVID-19 vaccine. The chain has TRBV2 and TRBJ2-7, with TRBD1 matching over 8 bases. The CDR3 coding sequence is TGTGCCAGCAGGGACCCAGGGGGCAAACACGAGCAGTACTTC. Amino acids: CASRDPGGKHEQYF. Complete variable domain (other parts from reference TRBV2 and TRBJ2-7): EPEVTQTPSHQVTQMGQEVILRCVPISNHLYFYWYRQILGQKVEFLVSFYNNEISEKSEIFDDQFSVERPDGSNFTLKIRSTKLEDSAMYFCASRDPGGKHEQYFGPGTRLTVT.